This record looks at one T cell receptor (beta chain) sequence and its context. This entry belongs to a study of T cells in Graves' hyperthyroidism and ophthalmopathy. Researchers defined stable Graves' hyperthyroidism as no ophthalmopathy progression within 18 months. The germline V gene encodes CDR1 LNHDA and CDR2 SQIVND (reference sequence). The V and J ends lost 8 bases and 6 bases respectively, with 18 bases between them. The CDR3 spans 14 residues. RNA transcripts were the template for amplifying TCR beta CDR3 regions. The HTBI primer set was used in a first-round RT-PCR of the TCR CDR3. TCRdb used MiXCR to reprocess the multiplex PCR reads, holding one entry per CDR3 protein. Of hundreds of thousands of distinct CDR3 sequences listed, 12% to 15% were seen once; the top ten hold 10%.

The sequence was collected from a woman younger than 35 with Graves' hyperthyroidism. The chain couples TRBV19 to TRBJ2-3; a weak D match, TRBD1 (6 bases). The specimen sequenced was blood. The CDR3 bases are TGTGCCAGTGGGGGCAGAAGCACCTGGGATACGCAGTATTTT. Translation gives CASGGRSTWDTQYF.